These T cell receptor beta chains were read from a single sample in a study of chemoradiotherapy in HPV16-positive cancers. Assay used: immunoSEQ multiplex PCR; TCRdb lists only in-frame clones, some missing. The sample holds 25,000 to 30,000 clones, roughly nine tenths seen once. The sample here was blood, taken from a patient who underwent chemoradiotherapy. The receptors originated from a human donor with HPV-associated anogenital cancer. The CDR3 runs from the conserved cysteine through the conserved F or W. The D gene is left open where the match is weak. The size field is filled for only some rows; it gives once, few, many or a size class.

V gene: TRBV5-6; clone size: few; J gene: TRBJ1-2; D gene: NA; CDR3 protein: CASSSLTGTAYGYTF; CDR3 DNA: TGTGCCAGCAGCTCACTCACCGGGACGGCCTATGGCTACACCTTC
V gene: TRBV19; clone size: NA; J gene: TRBJ2-7; D gene: NA; CDR3 protein: CASSMSAGDYEQYF; CDR3 DNA: TGTGCCAGTAGTATGTCGGCAGGGGACTACGAGCAGTACTTC
V gene: TRBV2; clone size: NA; J gene: TRBJ2-1; D gene: TRBD2; CDR3 protein: CASQRLAGGSHEQFF; CDR3 DNA: TGTGCCAGCCAGAGACTAGCGGGAGGGTCCCATGAGCAGTTCTTC
V gene: TRBV6-5; clone size: NA; J gene: TRBJ1-1; D gene: TRBD1; CDR3 protein: CASSYSLGTGNTEAFF; CDR3 DNA: TGTGCCAGCAGTTACTCCCTCGGGACAGGGAACACTGAAGCTTTCTTT
V gene: TRBV7-9; clone size: NA; J gene: TRBJ1-6; D gene: NA; CDR3 protein: CASSLTGSANSPLHF; CDR3 DNA: TGTGCCAGCAGCTTAACCGGCTCAGCAAATTCACCCCTCCACTTT
V gene: TRBV4-1; clone size: NA; J gene: TRBJ1-2; D gene: NA; CDR3 protein: CASSQDVGGNRYGYTF; CDR3 DNA: TGCGCCAGCAGCCAAGATGTGGGGGGCAATCGATATGGCTACACCTTC
V gene: TRBV10-3; clone size: NA; J gene: TRBJ1-2; D gene: NA; CDR3 protein: CAISGEKAANYGYTF; CDR3 DNA: TGTGCCATCAGTGGGGAGAAAGCGGCTAACTATGGCTACACCTTC
V gene: TRBV5-1; clone size: NA; J gene: TRBJ2-7; D gene: TRBD1; CDR3 protein: CASSLEATGAAEQYF; CDR3 DNA: TGCGCCAGCAGCTTGGAAGCGACAGGGGCGGCCGAGCAGTACTTC
V gene: TRBV7-6; clone size: NA; J gene: TRBJ2-7; D gene: NA; CDR3 protein: CASSLALSYEQYF; CDR3 DNA: TGTGCCAGCAGCTTAGCGCTTTCCTACGAGCAGTACTTC
V gene: TRBV25-1; clone size: NA; J gene: TRBJ1-4; D gene: NA; CDR3 protein: CASSPPGASNEKLFF; CDR3 DNA: TGTGCCAGCAGCCCCCCCGGGGCAAGTAATGAAAAACTGTTTTTT
V gene: TRBV30; clone size: NA; J gene: TRBJ2-1; D gene: TRBD2; CDR3 protein: CAWSTLGLAVNNEQFF; CDR3 DNA: TGTGCCTGGAGTACCCTAGGACTAGCGGTAAACAATGAGCAGTTCTTC
V gene: TRBV5-5; clone size: NA; J gene: TRBJ1-2; D gene: TRBD1; CDR3 protein: CASSGPAGGGYTF; CDR3 DNA: TGTGCCAGCAGCGGGCCGGCAGGGGGAGGCTACACCTTC
V gene: TRBV2; clone size: NA; J gene: TRBJ1-5; D gene: TRBD1; CDR3 protein: CASGQDLDQPQHF; CDR3 DNA: TGTGCCAGCGGACAGGATTTAGATCAGCCCCAGCATTTT
V gene: TRBV5-1; clone size: once; J gene: TRBJ2-1; D gene: NA; CDR3 protein: CASSPTHHRNEQFF; CDR3 DNA: TGCGCCAGCAGTCCCACGCATCATAGGAATGAGCAGTTCTTC
V gene: TRBV28; clone size: NA; J gene: TRBJ2-1; D gene: TRBD1; CDR3 protein: CASRPTGGFYNEQFF; CDR3 DNA: TGTGCCAGCAGACCTACAGGGGGATTTTACAATGAGCAGTTCTTC
V gene: TRBV11-2; clone size: NA; J gene: TRBJ2-5; D gene: TRBD2; CDR3 protein: CASSSLAGGGPLETQYF; CDR3 DNA: TGTGCCAGCAGCTCTCTAGCGGGGGGGGGCCCCCTCGAGACCCAGTACTTC
V gene: TRBV9; clone size: NA; J gene: TRBJ2-5; D gene: TRBD1; CDR3 protein: CASSADRGYQETQYF; CDR3 DNA: TGTGCCAGCAGCGCCGACAGGGGGTACCAAGAGACCCAGTACTTC
V gene: TRBV7-9; clone size: NA; J gene: TRBJ2-3; D gene: NA; CDR3 protein: CASSFAEGRGDTDTQYF; CDR3 DNA: TGTGCCAGCAGCTTTGCTGAGGGCCGTGGGGACACAGATACGCAGTATTTT
V gene: TRBV4-3; clone size: NA; J gene: TRBJ2-7; D gene: TRBD2; CDR3 protein: CASSQDWPSGGAVYEQYF; CDR3 DNA: TGCGCCAGCAGCCAAGATTGGCCTAGCGGGGGAGCCGTCTACGAGCAGTACTTC
V gene: TRBV5-4; clone size: NA; J gene: TRBJ1-2; D gene: TRBD1; CDR3 protein: CASSLDGTGDYGYTF; CDR3 DNA: TGTGCCAGCAGCTTGGATGGGACAGGGGACTATGGCTACACCTTC
V gene: TRBV19; clone size: NA; J gene: TRBJ2-7; D gene: NA; CDR3 protein: CASSIQGMSYEQYF; CDR3 DNA: TGTGCCAGTAGTATTCAAGGAATGTCCTACGAGCAGTACTTC
V gene: TRBV29-1; clone size: NA; J gene: TRBJ2-1; D gene: TRBD2; CDR3 protein: CSVGGQPGLAGPEDEQFF; CDR3 DNA: TGCAGCGTTGGCGGACAGCCGGGACTAGCGGGACCCGAGGATGAGCAGTTCTTC
V gene: TRBV7-2; clone size: NA; J gene: TRBJ1-6; D gene: TRBD1; CDR3 protein: CASSSTGSYNSPLHF; CDR3 DNA: TGTGCCAGCAGCTCGACAGGGTCCTATAATTCACCCCTCCACTTT
V gene: TRBV19; clone size: once; J gene: TRBJ2-3; D gene: NA; CDR3 protein: CASSIVHQGRDTQYF; CDR3 DNA: TGTGCCAGTAGTATAGTTCACCAGGGACGGGATACGCAGTATTTT
V gene: TRBV28; clone size: NA; J gene: TRBJ2-7; D gene: TRBD2; CDR3 protein: CASKTSGTDYEQYF; CDR3 DNA: TGTGCCAGCAAGACTAGCGGGACCGACTACGAGCAGTACTTC
V gene: TRBV19; clone size: NA; J gene: TRBJ1-5; D gene: TRBD1; CDR3 protein: CATADRAGQPQHF; CDR3 DNA: TGTGCCACCGCGGACAGGGCGGGACAGCCCCAGCATTTT
V gene: TRBV27; clone size: NA; J gene: TRBJ1-2; D gene: NA; CDR3 protein: CASSPTANFNYGYTF; CDR3 DNA: TGTGCCAGCAGCCCGACGGCCAACTTTAACTATGGCTACACCTTC
V gene: TRBV19; clone size: NA; J gene: TRBJ2-7; D gene: TRBD1; CDR3 protein: CASSIPGQGWKQYF; CDR3 DNA: TGTGCCAGTAGTATACCGGGACAGGGGTGGAAGCAGTACTTC
V gene: TRBV6-5; clone size: NA; J gene: TRBJ1-2; D gene: NA; CDR3 protein: CASARGGLDYGYTF; CDR3 DNA: TGTGCCAGCGCGAGAGGGGGTCTCGACTATGGCTACACCTTC
V gene: TRBV2; clone size: NA; J gene: TRBJ1-1; D gene: NA; CDR3 protein: CASRGGVNTEAFF; CDR3 DNA: TGTGCCAGCAGAGGAGGAGTTAACACTGAAGCTTTCTTT
V gene: TRBV5-4; clone size: NA; J gene: TRBJ2-5; D gene: NA; CDR3 protein: CASSPGTAQETQYF; CDR3 DNA: TGTGCCAGCAGCCCGGGGACCGCCCAAGAGACCCAGTACTTC
V gene: TRBV5-6; clone size: NA; J gene: TRBJ2-7; D gene: TRBD1; CDR3 protein: CASSFGTDFSTYEQYF; CDR3 DNA: TGTGCCAGCAGCTTCGGGACAGATTTCTCAACCTACGAGCAGTACTTC
V gene: TRBV18; clone size: NA; J gene: TRBJ2-1; D gene: TRBD1; CDR3 protein: CASSKMDRGEQFF; CDR3 DNA: TGTGCCAGCTCAAAAATGGACAGGGGAGAGCAGTTCTTC
V gene: TRBV6-5; clone size: NA; J gene: TRBJ1-5; D gene: NA; CDR3 protein: CASRGLTDQPQHF; CDR3 DNA: TGTGCCAGCAGGGGTTTGACGGATCAGCCCCAGCATTTT
V gene: TRBV4-1; clone size: NA; J gene: TRBJ2-5; D gene: TRBD1; CDR3 protein: CASSQGDRGPQETQYF; CDR3 DNA: TGCGCCAGCAGCCAAGGAGACAGGGGCCCGCAAGAGACCCAGTACTTC
V gene: TRBV5-1; clone size: few; J gene: TRBJ2-5; D gene: TRBD1; CDR3 protein: CASSLTGTGGRETQYF; CDR3 DNA: TGCGCCAGCAGCTTGACCGGGACAGGGGGCCGGGAGACCCAGTACTTC
V gene: TRBV5-1; clone size: NA; J gene: TRBJ2-3; D gene: TRBD2; CDR3 protein: CASSRSGASTDTQYF; CDR3 DNA: TGCGCCAGCAGCCGGAGCGGGGCTAGCACAGATACGCAGTATTTT
V gene: TRBV18; clone size: NA; J gene: TRBJ2-7; D gene: NA; CDR3 protein: CASSPPGEVYEQYF; CDR3 DNA: TGTGCCAGCTCACCACCTGGGGAAGTCTACGAGCAGTACTTC
V gene: TRBV5-1; clone size: once; J gene: TRBJ2-4; D gene: NA; CDR3 protein: CASSPRTETNIQYF; CDR3 DNA: TGCGCCAGCAGCCCACGGACAGAGACAAACATTCAGTACTTC
V gene: TRBV9; clone size: NA; J gene: TRBJ2-2; D gene: NA; CDR3 protein: CASSVVGGELFF; CDR3 DNA: TGTGCCAGCAGCGTAGTTGGGGGGGAGCTGTTTTTT
V gene: TRBV5-1; clone size: NA; J gene: TRBJ2-1; D gene: TRBD2; CDR3 protein: CASSLDPGLAGEQFF; CDR3 DNA: TGCGCCAGCAGCTTGGACCCCGGACTAGCGGGAGAGCAGTTCTTC
V gene: TRBV14; clone size: few; J gene: TRBJ1-4; D gene: NA; CDR3 protein: CASSQMWGADNEKLFF; CDR3 DNA: TGTGCCAGCAGCCAAATGTGGGGGGCTGATAATGAAAAACTGTTTTTT